These 19 T cell receptor beta chains originate from one sample sequenced in a study of blood T cell repertoires in COVID-19. The protocol was immunoSEQ multiplex PCR, while the TCRdb copy is restricted to in-frame clones and leaves out a portion. Among about 180,000 clones listed, 70% to 90% were seen once. Material: peripheral blood. These receptors were obtained from a woman aged 50 to 65 with COVID-19, enrolled during active disease.

The J gene is TRBJ1-6, the V gene TRBV23-1; no reliable D call. TRBV23-1 belongs to the ORF category, with a function that is uncertain. Trimming pared 10 bases from V and 0 bases from J, leaving 10 bases between. The CDR3 has 14 residues. The CDR3 region has the DNA TGCGCCATCACGGGGATCTCCTATAATTCACCCCTCCACTTT. Amino acids: CAITGISYNSPLHF.

This clone was observed a single time. CDR3 region: CASSGLGDEQFF. DNA of the CDR3: TGTGCCAGCAGTGGTCTGGGAGATGAGCAGTTCTTC. This chain connects TRBV2 to TRBJ2-1; D perhaps matches TRBD2 (5 bases). CDR3 length: 12 amino acids. V was shortened by 4 bases and J by 8 bases, with 9 bases between the two germline ends. Looked up from germline, CDR1 is SNHLY and CDR2 is FYNNEI.

The V call is TRBV30, the J call TRBJ2-7, with 15 bases that match TRBD2. Germline assignment: CDR1 GTSNPN and CDR2 SVGIG (reference sequence). CDR3 length: 18 amino acids. V dropped 3 bases and J dropped 1; count of bases not matched to a gene: 10. The CDR3: CAWSRTGLAGGGSYEQYF. CDR3 coding DNA: TGTGCCTGGAGCCGGACGGGACTAGCGGGGGGCGGGTCCTACGAGCAGTACTTC.

This rearrangement joins TRBV10-3 to TRBJ1-5; D uncertain. This CDR3 spans 13 amino acids. Trimming cost V 0 bases and J 4 bases, with 4 bases left between them. Germline CDR1 and CDR2: ENHRY and SYGVKD. CDR3 protein: CAISESTNQPQHF. Here the CDR3 DNA reads TGTGCCATCAGTGAGTCGACAAATCAGCCCCAGCATTTT.

This chain links TRBV6-5 with TRBJ1-3, with D perhaps TRBD1 (6 bases). The CDR3 runs to 15 residues. The V gene lost 0 bases and the J gene lost 4 bases, with 10 bases spanning the gap. Germline V lookup: CDR1 MNHEY, CDR2 SVGAGI. The CDR3 nucleotides read TGTGCCAGCAGTTACTCGTCAGGGGTCGGAAACACCATATATTTT. It codes for CASSYSSGVGNTIYF.

The V call is TRBV29-1, the J call TRBJ1-2, with 8 nucleotides matching TRBD1. V shed 6 bases and J 1 base; nucleotides not matched to a gene: 4. This CDR3 contains 13 residues. Germline V gene data show CDR1 as SQVTM and CDR2 as ANQGSEA. CDR3 DNA sequence: TGCAGCGTGACAGGGGACTATAACTATGGCTACACCTTC. Its translation: CSVTGDYNYGYTF.

V is TRBV19 and J is TRBJ1-5, with 9 bases matching TRBD1. CDR3 length: 15 residues. Germline CDR1 LNHDA, CDR2 SQIVND (reference sequence). V lost 9 bases and J lost 3; bases outside the gene matches: 9. The chain's CDR3 is CASQADRGNNQPQHF. CDR3 nucleotides: TGTGCCAGCCAAGCCGACAGGGGGAACAATCAGCCCCAGCATTTT. Full variable domain (missing parts from reference TRBV19 and TRBJ1-5): DGGITQSPKYLFRKEGQNVTLSCEQNLNHDAMYWYRQDPGQGLRLIYYSQIVNDFQKGDIAEGYSVSREKKESFPLTVTSAQKNPTAFYLCASQADRGNNQPQHFGDGTRLSIL.

The chain carries TRBV29-1 and TRBJ2-7, with D possibly TRBD2 on 5 matching bases. The ends were cut back, 4 bases at V and 7 bases at J, with 14 bases in the middle. The length of the CDR3 is 12 residues. The germline gives CDR1 SQVTM, CDR2 ANQGSEA. CDR3: CSVGVLREEQYF. The CDR3 region has the DNA TGCAGCGTTGGGGTCCTGAGGGAAGAGCAGTACTTC.

V usage is TRBV19 and J usage is TRBJ2-1; 13 bases are a match to TRBD2. Germline CDR1 reads LNHDA; CDR2 reads SQIVND (reference sequence). V lost 5 bases, J lost 6 bases, and 4 bases stayed unmatched. CDR3 length: 15 amino acids. The CDR3 nucleotides are TGTGCCAGTAGTCCGACTAGCGGGAGGTTCAATGAGCAGTTCTTC. It is translated as CASSPTSGRFNEQFF. Full variable domain (remainder filled in from reference TRBV19 and TRBJ2-1): DGGITQSPKYLFRKEGQNVTLSCEQNLNHDAMYWYRQDPGQGLRLIYYSQIVNDFQKGDIAEGYSVSREKKESFPLTVTSAQKNPTAFYLCASSPTSGRFNEQFFGPGTRLTVL.

This chain uses TRBV7-2 with TRBJ2-5, with D perhaps TRBD2 (6 bases). This CDR3 has 16 residues. Germline CDR1 reads SGHTA; CDR2 reads FQGNSA. V was clipped by 2 bases and J by 5 bases, with 18 bases between them. The CDR3 region is CASSLMGRGILETQYF. The CDR3 nucleotides read TGTGCCAGCAGCTTAATGGGGCGGGGTATACTGGAGACCCAGTACTTC. Drawing the rest from reference TRBV7-2 and TRBJ2-5, the complete variable domain is GAGVSQSPSNKVTEKGKDVELRCDPISGHTALYWYRQSLGQGLEFLIYFQGNSAPDKSGLPSDRFSAERTGGSVSTLTIQRTQQEDSAVYLCASSLMGRGILETQYFGPGTRLLVL.

The J gene is TRBJ2-3, the V gene TRBV14; D is possibly TRBD1 (5 bases). Trimming took off 1 base at V and 5 bases at J, with 10 bases between the two ends. The CDR3 has 14 amino acids. Germline V lookup: CDR1 SGHDN, CDR2 FVKESK. CDR3 sequence: CASSQVQGEDTQYF. CDR3 sequence (DNA): TGTGCCAGCAGCCAAGTTCAGGGTGAAGATACGCAGTATTTT.

This chain uses TRBV30 with TRBJ1-5; D not resolved. V was shortened by 0 bases and J by 2 bases, with 8 bases between the two germline ends. CDR1 GTSNPN and CDR2 SVGIG come from the germline V gene (reference sequence). The CDR3 has 14 amino acids. CDR3 bases: TGTGCCTGGAGTGTCGCGCCTGGCAATCAGCCCCAGCATTTT. It codes for CAWSVAPGNQPQHF.

V gene TRBV24-1 combines with J gene TRBJ2-2; TRBD1 aligns across 9 bases. V was clipped by 5 bases and J by 7 bases; unmatched bases: 16. The CDR3 runs to 18 residues. Looked up from germline, CDR1 is KGHDR and CDR2 is SFDVKD. The CDR3 DNA is TGTGCCACCAGTGTCCCTCCGGGACAGGGTTCGAGAAGCGGGGAGCTGTTTTTT. It is translated as CATSVPPGQGSRSGELFF.

The V gene is TRBV6-2 or TRBV6-3, the J gene TRBJ2-7, with D uncertain. The CDR3 extends over 15 amino acids. The germline V gene has CDR1 MNHEY and CDR2 SVGEGT. The germline V and J ends were trimmed by 0 bases and 7 bases, with 16 bases remaining between them. The CDR3 nucleotides read TGTGCCAGCAGTTACTCGACTGGAACTCTGGGTGAGCAGTACTTC. Translation gives CASSYSTGTLGEQYF.

The chain joins TRBV5-6 to TRBJ1-6, with D possibly matching TRBD1 (6 bases). The germline CDR1 and CDR2 sequences are SGHDT and YYEEEE. The CDR3 has 16 amino acids. With 0 bases removed from V and 3 bases from J, the gap between germline ends came to 10 bases. The CDR3 DNA reads TGTGCCAGCAGCTTGGCGGGACAAATCTATAATTCACCCCTCCACTTT. Its protein product is CASSLAGQIYNSPLHF.

The V gene is TRBV21-1, the J gene TRBJ2-6; the table's TRBD2 call for D was not verified on the DNA. TRBV21-1 is classified as a pseudogene. CDR3 length: 18 amino acids. CDR3: CASSKNKRASSGANVLTF. The CDR3, as DNA: TGTGCCAGCAGCAAAAATAAGCGGGCAAGCTCTGGGGCCAACGTCCTGACTTTC.

The sample holds a few counts of this clone. This sample also contains other DNA sequences that code for the same CDR3. The V gene is TRBV5-1, the J gene TRBJ1-3; D unclear. CDR3 length: 15 amino acids. Looked up from germline, CDR1 is SGHRS and CDR2 is YFSETQ. Trimming shortened V by 0 bases and J by 0 bases, and 7 bases separated the two germline ends. The CDR3 loop reads CASSLDTVSGNTIYF. CDR3 bases: TGCGCCAGCAGCTTGGATACAGTCTCTGGAAACACCATATATTTT. Full variable domain (missing parts from reference TRBV5-1 and TRBJ1-3): KAGVTQTPRYLIKTRGQQVTLSCSPISGHRSVSWYQQTPGQGLQFLFEYFSETQRNKGNFPGRFSGRQFSNSRSEMNVSTLELGDSALYLCASSLDTVSGNTIYFGEGSWLTVV.

The chain uses TRBV24-1 and TRBJ1-2; 10 positions match TRBD1. The CDR3 consists of 14 residues. Per germline, CDR1 KGHDR and CDR2 SFDVKD. Trimming removed 6 bases from V and 7 bases from J; junction bases left unmatched: 7. Written as DNA, the CDR3 is TGTGCCACCAGTACCGGGACAGGGGCACCTGGCTACACCTTC. Protein: CATSTGTGAPGYTF.

V and J are TRBV6-5 and TRBJ2-3; the D is unclear. This CDR3 is 15 amino acids long. The V end lost 5 bases, the J end lost 1 base, and 13 bases lay between the germline ends. Germline V gives CDR1 MNHEY, CDR2 SVGAGI. The CDR3 protein is CASSTRRAGTDTQYF. Here the CDR3 DNA reads TGTGCCAGCAGTACCCGCCGTGCAGGCACAGATACGCAGTATTTT.